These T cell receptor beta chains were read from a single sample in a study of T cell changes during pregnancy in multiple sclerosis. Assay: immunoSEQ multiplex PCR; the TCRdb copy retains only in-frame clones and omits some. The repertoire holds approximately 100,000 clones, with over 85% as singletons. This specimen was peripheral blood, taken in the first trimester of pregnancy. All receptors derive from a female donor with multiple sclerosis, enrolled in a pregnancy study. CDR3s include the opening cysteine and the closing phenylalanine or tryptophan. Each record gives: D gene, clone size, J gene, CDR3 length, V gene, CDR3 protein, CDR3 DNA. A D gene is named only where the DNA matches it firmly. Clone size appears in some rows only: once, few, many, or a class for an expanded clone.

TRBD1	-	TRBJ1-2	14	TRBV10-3	CAITPVGQTYGYTF	TGTGCCATCACGCCGGTGGGACAGACCTATGGCTACACCTTC
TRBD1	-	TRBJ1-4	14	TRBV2	CASRGTANNEKLFF	TGTGCCAGCAGGGGGACAGCTAACAATGAAAAACTGTTTTTT
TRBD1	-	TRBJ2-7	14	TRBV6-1	CASSFRDRAYEQYF	TGTGCCAGCAGCTTCCGGGACAGGGCCTACGAGCAGTACTTC
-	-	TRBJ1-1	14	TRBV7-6	CASSQAREYTEAFF	TGTGCCAGCAGCCAGGCCCGGGAGTACACTGAAGCTTTCTTT
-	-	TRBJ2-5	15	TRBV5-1	CASSELGGLGETQYF	TGCGCCAGCAGCGAGCTCGGGGGTCTGGGAGAGACCCAGTACTTC
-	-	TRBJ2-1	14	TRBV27	CASTPGASPNEQFF	TGTGCCAGCACCCCAGGGGCTTCCCCCAATGAGCAGTTCTTC
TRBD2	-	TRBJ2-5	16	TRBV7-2	CASSLDGGAPRETQYF	TGTGCCAGCAGCTTAGACGGGGGGGCCCCACGGGAGACCCAGTACTTC
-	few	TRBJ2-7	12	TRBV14	CASSQSRIEQYF	TGTGCCAGCAGCCAGTCTAGGATCGAGCAGTACTTC
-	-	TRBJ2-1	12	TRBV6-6	CASSGTTNEQFF	TGTGCCAGCAGCGGGACAACCAATGAGCAGTTCTTC
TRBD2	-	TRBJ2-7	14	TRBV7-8	CASSFSGGTYEQYF	TGTGCCAGCTCTTTTAGCGGGGGAACCTACGAGCAGTACTTC
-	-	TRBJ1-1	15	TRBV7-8	CASSLMAGLDTEAFF	TGTGCCAGCAGCTTAATGGCAGGGTTGGACACTGAAGCTTTCTTT
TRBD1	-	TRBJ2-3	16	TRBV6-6	CASSRGQGASTDTQYF	TGTGCCAGCAGTAGGGGACAGGGGGCGTCCACAGATACGCAGTATTTT
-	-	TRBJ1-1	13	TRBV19	CASSLTAYTEAFF	TGTGCCAGTAGTTTGACAGCCTACACTGAAGCTTTCTTT
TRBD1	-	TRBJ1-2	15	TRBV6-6	CASSYLRDSLKGYTF	TGTGCCAGCAGTTACCTCCGGGACAGCCTAAAAGGCTACACCTTC
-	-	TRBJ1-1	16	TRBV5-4	CASSFSRGGKNTEAFF	TGTGCCAGCAGCTTTAGCCGGGGGGGGAAGAACACTGAAGCTTTCTTT
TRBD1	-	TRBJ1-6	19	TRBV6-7	CANISEEGDRVLGNSPLHF	TGTGCCAACATTTCTGAAGAGGGAGACAGGGTCCTCGGAAATTCACCCCTCCACTTT
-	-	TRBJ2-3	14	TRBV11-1	CASSLTILTDTQYF	TGTGCCAGCAGCTTGACTATCCTCACAGATACGCAGTATTTT
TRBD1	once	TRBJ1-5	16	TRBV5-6	CASSRGTAYSNQPQHF	TGTGCCAGCAGCCGTGGGACAGCTTATAGCAATCAGCCCCAGCATTTT
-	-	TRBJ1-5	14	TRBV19	CASSIQGSNQPQHF	TGTGCCAGTAGTATCCAGGGCAGCAATCAGCCCCAGCATTTT
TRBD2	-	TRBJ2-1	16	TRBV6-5	CASSYSGGAPYNEQFF	TGTGCCAGCAGTTACTCCGGGGGGGCGCCTTACAATGAGCAGTTCTTC
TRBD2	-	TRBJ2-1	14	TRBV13	CATQAGGPANEQFF	TGTGCCACTCAAGCGGGGGGGCCGGCCAATGAGCAGTTCTTC
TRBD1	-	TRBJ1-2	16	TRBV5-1	CASSFDEQGADYGYTF	TGCGCCAGCAGCTTCGACGAACAGGGGGCCGACTATGGCTACACCTTC
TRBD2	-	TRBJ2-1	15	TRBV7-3	CASSATSGGRNEQFF	TGTGCCAGCAGCGCGACTAGCGGGGGGCGGAATGAGCAGTTCTTC
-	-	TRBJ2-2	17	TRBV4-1	CASSQDRGGGRTGELFF	TGCGCCAGCAGCCAAGATCGTGGTGGGGGCCGGACCGGGGAGCTGTTTTTT
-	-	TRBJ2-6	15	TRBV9	CASSGASSGANVLTF	TGTGCCAGCAGCGGGGCATCCTCTGGGGCCAACGTCCTGACTTTC
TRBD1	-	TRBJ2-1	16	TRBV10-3	CAISPLTGTAYNEQFF	TGTGCCATCAGCCCCCTGACCGGGACAGCCTACAATGAGCAGTTCTTC
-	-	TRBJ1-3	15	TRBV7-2	CASSLGATPGNTIYF	TGTGCCAGCAGCTTAGGCGCTACGCCTGGAAACACCATATATTTT
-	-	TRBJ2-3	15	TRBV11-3	CASSAAGPSTDTQYF	TGTGCCAGCAGCGCCGCAGGCCCTAGCACAGATACGCAGTATTTT
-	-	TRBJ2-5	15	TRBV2	CASSEAPLTVETQYF	TGTGCCAGCAGTGAAGCGCCGTTAACTGTGGAGACCCAGTACTTC
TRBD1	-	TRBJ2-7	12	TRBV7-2	CASSKRGLEQYF	TGTGCCAGCAGCAAAAGGGGGCTCGAGCAGTACTTC
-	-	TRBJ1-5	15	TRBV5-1	CASSLDPGDSSPQHF	TGCGCCAGCAGCTTGGATCCGGGGGACTCATCACCCCAGCATTTT
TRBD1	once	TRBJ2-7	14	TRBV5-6	CASSYDRGLDEQYF	TGTGCCAGCAGCTATGACAGGGGGCTGGATGAGCAGTACTTC
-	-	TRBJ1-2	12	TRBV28	CASTTGNYGYTF	TGTGCCAGCACTACCGGTAACTATGGCTACACCTTC
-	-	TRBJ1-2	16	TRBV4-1	CASSQEVSANRGGYTF	TGCGCCAGCAGCCAAGAAGTATCGGCTAACCGGGGGGGCTACACCTTC
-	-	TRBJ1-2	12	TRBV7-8	CASRIQGAGYTF	TGTGCCAGCAGGATACAGGGAGCAGGCTACACCTTC
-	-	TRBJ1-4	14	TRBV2	CASTRRGEGEKLFF	TGTGCCAGCACCCGACGGGGGGAGGGTGAAAAACTGTTTTTT
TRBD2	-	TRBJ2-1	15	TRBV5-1	CASSLEVAGPVEQFF	TGCGCCAGCAGCTTGGAGGTAGCGGGGCCGGTAGAGCAGTTCTTC
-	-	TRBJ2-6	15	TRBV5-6	CASHLQGAGANVLTF	TGTGCCAGCCACTTGCAAGGGGCCGGGGCCAACGTCCTGACTTTC
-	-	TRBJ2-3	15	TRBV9	CASSPGHTSTDTQYF	TGTGCCAGCAGCCCTGGACACACTAGCACAGATACGCAGTATTTT
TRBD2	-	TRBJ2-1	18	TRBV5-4	CASSLRPGGLSSYNEQFF	TGTGCCAGCAGCTTGCGTCCGGGGGGGCTCAGCTCCTACAATGAGCAGTTCTTC
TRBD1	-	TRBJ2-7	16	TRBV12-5	CASGLVIQGKIYEQYF	TGTGCTAGTGGTTTGGTAATACAGGGGAAAATCTACGAGCAGTACTTC
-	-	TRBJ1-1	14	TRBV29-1	CSVEEWGGNTEAFF	TGCAGCGTTGAAGAATGGGGGGGGAACACTGAAGCTTTCTTT
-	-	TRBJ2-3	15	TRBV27	CASSLSGASTDTQYF	TGTGCCAGCAGTTTATCGGGGGCTAGCACAGATACGCAGTATTTT
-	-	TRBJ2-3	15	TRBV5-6	CASSLRGGITDTQYF	TGTGCCAGCAGCTTGAGGGGAGGAATCACAGATACGCAGTATTTT
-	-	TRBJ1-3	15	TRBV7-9	CASSLTPRSGNTIYF	TGTGCCAGCAGCCTTACACCCCGCTCTGGAAACACCATATATTTT
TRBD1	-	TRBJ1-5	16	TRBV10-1	CASMRDRGSSNQPQHF	TGCGCCAGCATGAGGGACAGGGGGTCTAGCAATCAGCCCCAGCATTTT
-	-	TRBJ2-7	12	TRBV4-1	CASSHDRNEQYF	TGCGCCAGCAGCCACGACAGAAACGAGCAGTACTTC
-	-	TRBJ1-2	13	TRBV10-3	CAINDSPLDGYTF	TGTGCCATCAATGACAGTCCCTTGGATGGCTACACCTTC
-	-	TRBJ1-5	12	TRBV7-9	CASSPPLGPQHF	TGTGCCAGCAGTCCCCCGCTAGGGCCCCAGCATTTT
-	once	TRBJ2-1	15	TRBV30	CAWRFGARSYNEQFF	TGTGCCTGGAGGTTTGGGGCCAGGAGCTACAATGAGCAGTTCTTC
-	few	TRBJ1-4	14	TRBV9	CASSPAGAREKLFF	TGTGCCAGCAGCCCTGCAGGGGCGAGAGAAAAACTGTTTTTT
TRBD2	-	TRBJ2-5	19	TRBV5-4	CASSWGGTLVTVEHETQYF	TGTGCCAGCAGCTGGGGAGGGACTTTAGTAACCGTCGAGCACGAGACCCAGTACTTC
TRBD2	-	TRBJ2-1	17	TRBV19	CASSRGTSGGGYNEQFF	TGTGCCAGTAGTAGAGGGACTAGCGGGGGAGGCTACAATGAGCAGTTCTTC
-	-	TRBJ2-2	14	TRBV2	CASSEARTAGELFF	TGTGCCAGCAGTGAAGCCCGGACAGCCGGGGAGCTGTTTTTT
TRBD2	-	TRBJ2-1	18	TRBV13	CASSPTNPGGYSYNEQFF	TGTGCCAGCAGCCCAACAAACCCCGGGGGGTACTCCTACAATGAGCAGTTCTTC
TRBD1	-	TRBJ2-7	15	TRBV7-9	CASSLLGGSSYEQYF	TGTGCCAGCAGCTTGTTAGGGGGCAGCTCCTACGAGCAGTACTTC